Below are 17 T cell receptor beta chains sequenced from a single sample in a study of blood T cell repertoires in COVID-19. Libraries were prepared by immunoSEQ multiplex PCR; TCRdb keeps only in-frame clonotypes and omits some of them. The profile shows 70,000 to 100,000 clones, around nine tenths of them singletons. Sequencing was done on a sample of peripheral blood. These receptors came from a woman in her seventies with acute or convalescent COVID-19.

The count of this clone is one. The genes are TRBV10-3 and TRBJ1-2, with a possible D match to TRBD1 (5 bases). Germline V gene sequence: CDR1 ENHRY, CDR2 SYGVKD. V was shortened by 7 bases and J by 4 bases, with 19 bases between the two germline ends. CDR3 length: 15 residues. DNA of the CDR3: TGTGCCATCACGGACATCACAAATGACCTCTATGGCTACACCTTC. Residues: CAITDITNDLYGYTF.

This clone was detected only once. The rearrangement links TRBV10-3 to TRBJ2-7; TRBD1 is a possible D gene (6 bases). Germline V gene data show CDR1 as ENHRY and CDR2 as SYGVKD. Between the trimmed V and J ends, which lost 2 bases and 0 bases, there was a span of 11 bases. The CDR3 loop spans 15 amino acids. CDR3 nucleotides: TGTGCCATCAGTGAGGCCCGGGACACCTCCTACGAGCAGTACTTC. Protein product: CAISEARDTSYEQYF.

The chain combines TRBV7-2 with TRBJ2-7; no clear D gene. There are 11 residues in the CDR3. The V end was cut by 4 bases, the J end by 2 bases, with 3 bases between. CDR1 is SGHTA, CDR2 FQGNSA, per germline. CDR3: CASSSTYEQYF. In nucleotides, the CDR3 is TGTGCCAGCAGCTCCACCTACGAGCAGTACTTC.

The chain links TRBV29-1 to TRBJ2-2; the D is unclear. Trimming pared 0 bases from V and 2 bases from J, leaving 7 bases between. The CDR3 extends over 14 amino acids. Germline V gene sequence: CDR1 SQVTM, CDR2 ANQGSEA. The CDR3 here is CSVEEKLNTGELFF. The CDR3 nucleotides read TGCAGCGTTGAAGAAAAACTTAACACCGGGGAGCTGTTTTTT.

The chain recombines TRBV12-3 or TRBV12-4 with TRBJ1-2, with 8 bases fitting TRBD1. This CDR3 spans 13 amino acids. After removal of 7 bases from V and 6 bases from J, the junction contained 7 bases not matched to a gene. CDR3 residues: CASNMDRVDGYTF. Written as DNA, the CDR3 is TGTGCCAGCAATATGGACAGGGTGGATGGCTACACCTTC.

The sample holds a few counts of this clone. The chain combines TRBV5-8 with TRBJ1-5; possible D gene TRBD1, 5 bases. V was cut by 9 bases and J by 8 bases, with 30 bases left in between. This CDR3 has 17 amino acids. Germline loops: CDR1 SGHTS, CDR2 YDEGEE. CDR3 bases: TGTGCCACCAGTGTCCAGGGAGGGTTTTGGGGGATTGAGCCCCAGCATTTT. This gives the protein CATSVQGGFWGIEPQHF.

The genes are TRBV28 and TRBJ1-2; D unclear. Germline assignment: CDR1 MDHEN and CDR2 SYDVKM. With 3 bases removed from V and 5 bases from J, the gap between germline ends came to 13 bases. This CDR3 spans 14 amino acids. The CDR3 bases are TGTGCCAGCAGTTTTTCCCCGGGAATATATGGCTACACCTTC. This codes for CASSFSPGIYGYTF.

V gene TRBV11-1 combines with J gene TRBJ1-1, with D possibly being TRBD1 (5 bases). Germline assignment: CDR1 SGHAT and CDR2 FQDESV (reference sequence). The CDR3 has 16 residues. Between the trimmed V and J ends, which lost 5 bases and 1 base, there was a span of 17 bases. The CDR3 here is CASSPFTGLGNTEAFF. The CDR3 DNA sequence: TGTGCCAGCAGCCCCTTCACAGGATTGGGGAACACTGAAGCTTTCTTT.

This clone came up a few times. The V gene is TRBV19, the J gene TRBJ2-1; TRBD2 is a possible D gene (6 bases). Germline V CDR1 and CDR2: LNHDA, SQIVND (reference sequence). The CDR3 extends over 14 amino acids. Deletions cut 7 bases from V and 7 bases from J, with 17 bases between. CDR3 DNA sequence: TGTGCCAGTAAGGGAGTAGCGGCGACTAATGAGCAGTTCTTC. Protein product: CASKGVAATNEQFF.

The V gene is TRBV11-2, the J gene TRBJ1-5; the D gene is possibly TRBD1 (6 bases). The germline V and J ends were trimmed by 5 bases and 1 base, with 12 bases remaining between them. The CDR3 consists of 15 residues. Germline CDR1 SGHAT, CDR2 FQNNGV. This CDR3 is CASSQTTGSNQPQHF. Here the CDR3 DNA reads TGTGCCAGCAGCCAAACAACAGGGAGCAATCAGCCCCAGCATTTT.

The chain recombines TRBV3-1 (or the pseudogene TRBV3-2) with TRBJ2-5; TRBD1 might be the D (6 bases). V lost 3 bases and J lost 2, with 13 bases in between. Germline V gene lookup returns CDR1 LGHDT and CDR2 YNNKEL (reference sequence). The CDR3 sequence is 15 residues long. The CDR3 loop is CASSQDPGQQETQYF. CDR3 bases: TGTGCCAGCAGCCAGGATCCGGGACAACAAGAGACCCAGTACTTC.

This chain uses TRBV3-1 (or the pseudogene TRBV3-2) with TRBJ1-6, with D possibly matching TRBD1 (6 bases). There are 14 residues in the CDR3. Trimming left V 7 bases short and J 3 bases short, with 10 bases between. Germline lookup yields CDR1 LGHDT and CDR2 YNNKEL (reference sequence). The CDR3 DNA reads TGTGCCAGCACCATCAGGGGCTATAATTCACCCCTCCACTTT. Translation: CASTIRGYNSPLHF.

The chain carries TRBV28 and TRBJ2-1, with 10 positions matching TRBD2. Germline V lookup: CDR1 MDHEN, CDR2 SYDVKM. V was clipped by 6 bases and J by 9 bases; unmatched bases: 11. CDR3 size: 15 residues. CDR3 sequence: CASSELAGTLTEQFF. CDR3 DNA: TGTGCCAGCAGCGAACTAGCGGGGACACTCACTGAGCAGTTCTTC. Variable domain in full (rest from reference TRBV28 and TRBJ2-1): DVKVTQSSRYLVKRTGEKVFLECVQDMDHENMFWYRQDPGLGLRLIYFSYDVKMKEKGDIPEGYSVSREKKERFSLILESASTNQTSMYLCASSELAGTLTEQFFGPGTRLTVL.

This clone was seen just once. The genes are TRBV6-1 and TRBJ2-7; TRBD1 matches at 7 bases. The V segment lost 0 bases and the J segment 3 bases; nucleotides outside the gene matches: 5. The CDR3 is 15 amino acids. Germline values: CDR1 MNHNS, CDR2 SASEGT. The CDR3 DNA reads as TGTGCCAGCAGTGAAGCCCGCAGGGGGAGCTACGAGCAGTACTTC. This encodes CASSEARRGSYEQYF.

This clone was recorded a few times. The gene calls are TRBV11-2 and TRBJ2-7, with 10 bases fitting TRBD1. The CDR3 sequence is 15 residues long. Germline-derived CDR1 and CDR2 are SGHAT and FQNNGV. V was pared by 5 bases and J by 7 bases, with 11 bases of the junction left unmatched. The CDR3 nucleotides read TGTGCCAGCAGCCCGGGGACAGGGGTTCGTAGGGAGCAGTACTTC. Residues: CASSPGTGVRREQYF.

This clone was recorded only once. This rearrangement joins TRBV4-1 to TRBJ2-1; 8 nucleotides agree with TRBD1. After removal of 4 bases from V and 7 bases from J, the junction contained 15 bases not matched to a gene. The germline gives CDR1 MGHRA, CDR2 YSYEKL. The CDR3 runs to 17 residues. The CDR3 region has the DNA TGCGCCAGCAGCCCCCCAACCGGGACAGGTGTATGGAATGAGCAGTTCTTC. Protein: CASSPPTGTGVWNEQFF.

This clone is a singleton in its sample. The rearrangement links TRBV27 to TRBJ2-1; 8 bases agree with TRBD2. The CDR3 runs 18 residues. Germline V gives CDR1 MNHEY, CDR2 SMNVEV (reference sequence). The junction had 17 bases not matched to a gene; V was cut back by 3 bases and J by 7 bases. The chain's CDR3 is CASSFGGRGTSIRNEQFF. The DNA for the CDR3 is TGTGCCAGCAGTTTTGGGGGGCGAGGGACTAGTATTCGTAATGAGCAGTTCTTC.